This TCR beta chain was identified in a study of blood T cells in healthy people across ages. This clonotype was detected only a few times. The CDR3 spans 15 residues. CDR1 and CDR2 (germline): DFQATT, SNEGSKA (reference sequence). Trimming cost V 1 base and J 2 bases, with 13 bases left between them. The second PCR ran 7 to 11 cycles with a sample-barcoded 5' primer and J-beta primers. TCRdb fed the 5' RACE reads into MiXCR, producing one record per CDR3 protein. The sample lists about 1.5 million distinct CDR3 sequences, 42% seen once, with under 8% in the top ten. The sequence derives from a woman between 18 and 29 years old in good health. Specimen: blood. The chain joins TRBV20-1 to TRBJ2-3; D unclear. CDR3 sequence reads: CSARAPADYTDTQYF. CDR3 DNA sequence: TGCAGTGCTAGAGCTCCAGCCGATTACACAGATACGCAGTATTTT.